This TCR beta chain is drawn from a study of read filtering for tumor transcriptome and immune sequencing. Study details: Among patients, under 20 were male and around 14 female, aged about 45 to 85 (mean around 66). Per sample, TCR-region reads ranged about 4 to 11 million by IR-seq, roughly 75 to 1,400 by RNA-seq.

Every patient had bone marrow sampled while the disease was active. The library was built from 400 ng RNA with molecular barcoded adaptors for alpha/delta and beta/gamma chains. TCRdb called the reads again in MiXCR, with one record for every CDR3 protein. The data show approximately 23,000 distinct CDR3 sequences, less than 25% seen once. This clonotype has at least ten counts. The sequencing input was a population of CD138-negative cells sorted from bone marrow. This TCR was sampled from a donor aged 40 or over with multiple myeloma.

CDR3 in DNA: TGCGCCAGCAGCTTGGAGGGGGTGGGGAATCAGCCCCAGCATTTT. Translation gives CASSLEGVGNQPQHF. V is TRBV5-1 and J is TRBJ1-5; the D gene is possibly TRBD1 (6 bases). Germline V gene lookup returns CDR1 SGHRS and CDR2 YFSETQ. Trimming pared 0 bases from V and 4 bases from J, leaving 11 bases between. This CDR3 region has 15 residues.